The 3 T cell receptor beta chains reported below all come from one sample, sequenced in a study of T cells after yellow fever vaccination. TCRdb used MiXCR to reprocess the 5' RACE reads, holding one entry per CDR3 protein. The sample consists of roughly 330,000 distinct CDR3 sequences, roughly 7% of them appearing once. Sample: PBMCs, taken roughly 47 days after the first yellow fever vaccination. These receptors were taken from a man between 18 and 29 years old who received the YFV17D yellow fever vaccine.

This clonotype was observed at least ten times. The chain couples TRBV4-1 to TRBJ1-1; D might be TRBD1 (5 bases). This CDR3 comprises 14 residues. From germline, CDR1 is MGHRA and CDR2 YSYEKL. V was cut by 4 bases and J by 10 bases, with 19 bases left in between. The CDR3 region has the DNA TGCGCCAGCAGCCGTCCAGATGGAGGGACGGGAGCTTTCTTT. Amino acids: CASSRPDGGTGAFF.

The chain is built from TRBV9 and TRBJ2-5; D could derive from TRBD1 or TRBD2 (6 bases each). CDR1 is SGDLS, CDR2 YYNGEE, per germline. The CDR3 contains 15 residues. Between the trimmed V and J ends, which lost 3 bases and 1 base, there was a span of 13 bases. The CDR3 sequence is CASSERGTLQETQYF. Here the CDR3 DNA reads TGTGCCAGCAGCGAGAGGGGGACTCTCCAAGAGACCCAGTACTTC.

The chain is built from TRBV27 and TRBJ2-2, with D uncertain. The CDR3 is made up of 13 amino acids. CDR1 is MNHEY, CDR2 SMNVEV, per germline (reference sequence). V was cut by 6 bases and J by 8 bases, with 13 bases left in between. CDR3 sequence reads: CASRLTPPGELFF. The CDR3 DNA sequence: TGTGCCAGCAGGCTTACCCCTCCGGGGGAGCTGTTTTTT.